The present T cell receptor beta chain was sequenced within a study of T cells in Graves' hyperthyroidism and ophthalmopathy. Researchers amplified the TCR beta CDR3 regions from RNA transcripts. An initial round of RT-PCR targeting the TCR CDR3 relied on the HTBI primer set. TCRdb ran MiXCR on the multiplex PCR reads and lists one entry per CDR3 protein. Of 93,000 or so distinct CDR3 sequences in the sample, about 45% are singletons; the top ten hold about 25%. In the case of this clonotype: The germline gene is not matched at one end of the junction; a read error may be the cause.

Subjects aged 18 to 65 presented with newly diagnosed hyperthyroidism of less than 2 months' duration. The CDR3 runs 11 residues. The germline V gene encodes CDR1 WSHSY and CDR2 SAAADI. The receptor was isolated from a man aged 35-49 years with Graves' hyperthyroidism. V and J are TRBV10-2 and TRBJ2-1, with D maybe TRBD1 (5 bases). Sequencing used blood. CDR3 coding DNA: TGCGCTAGCAGGGATGGGCCGCCACCGTTCTTC. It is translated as CASRDGPPPFF.